Listed below are T cell receptor beta chains from one sample, sequenced in a study of OX40 agonist ivuxolimab in advanced cancers. Clones were sequenced by immunoSEQ multiplex PCR, and TCRdb holds only the in-frame ones, with some missing. The sample holds about 62,000 clones, about 91% seen once. The material was CD4+ or CD8+ T cells sorted from blood, obtained in a trial of the OX40 agonist ivuxolimab. The receptors were gathered from an adult with an advanced solid tumor such as melanoma, head and neck, liver or kidney cancer. CDR3s include the opening cysteine and the closing phenylalanine or tryptophan. Each record gives: CDR3 length, V gene, clone size, J gene, D gene, CDR3 DNA, CDR3 protein. The D gene is left open where the match is weak. Clone sizes are given selectively: once, few, many, or a class where the clone is expanded.

>15|TRBV6-5|-|TRBJ2-6|-
TGTGCCAGCAGTTACGAGGAGTCTGGGGCCAACGTCCTAACTTTC
CASSYEESGANVLTF
>15|TRBV18|-|TRBJ2-1|-
TGTGCCAGCTCACCAAAACTAGCACCATACAATGAGCAGTTCTTC
CASSPKLAPYNEQFF
>14|TRBV28|-|TRBJ2-7|TRBD1
TGTGCCAGCAGCCCGGGACAGGGGGGCCACGAGCAGTACTTC
CASSPGQGGHEQYF
>16|TRBV6-4|-|TRBJ2-1|TRBD1
TGTGCCAGCAGTGACAGGACCGGGACAGGGAGTGATGAGCAGTTCTTC
CASSDRTGTGSDEQFF
>14|TRBV9|-|TRBJ2-7|TRBD1
TGTGCCAGCAGCGCCGGGACAGGGCTCTACGAGCAGTACTTC
CASSAGTGLYEQYF
>11|TRBV5-5|-|TRBJ1-1|-
TGTGCCAGCAGCGCCTCGGCTGAAGCTTTCTTT
CASSASAEAFF
>14|TRBV11-2|-|TRBJ1-1|-
TGTGCCAGCAGCTTAGTATTACAGGGTGCTGAAGCTTTCTTT
CASSLVLQGAEAFF
>15|TRBV6-5|-|TRBJ1-1|-
TGTGCCAGCAGTCTGTCAGGGTGGTCCTTGACTGAAGCTTTCTTT
CASSLSGWSLTEAFF
>13|TRBV6-5|-|TRBJ1-1|TRBD1
TGTGCCAGCAGTTATACCGGGACAGGTGAAGCTTTCTTT
CASSYTGTGEAFF
>14|TRBV27|-|TRBJ2-5|-
TGTGCCAGCAGTTCCAGCGAAAGGTTCAATGTAAAGTACTTC
CASSSSERFNVKYF
>15|TRBV10-1|-|TRBJ2-1|TRBD2
TGCGCCAGCAGTCATGCAGCGGGGGGGGTAAATGAGCAGTTCTTC
CASSHAAGGVNEQFF
>17|TRBV28|-|TRBJ2-5|TRBD1
TGTGCCAGCAGTGAGCCGGGACAGGGGCCCCCCCAAGAGACCCAGTACTTC
CASSEPGQGPPQETQYF
>15|TRBV6-1|-|TRBJ2-3|-
TGTGCCAGCAGTGAAGCGGGAGATGGTGCGGATACGCAGTATTTT
CASSEAGDGADTQYF
>15|TRBV5-5|-|TRBJ2-1|-
TGTGCCAGCAGCTTGGCGCTGAGCTCCTACAATGAGCAGTTCTTC
CASSLALSSYNEQFF
>15|TRBV6-6|-|TRBJ2-7|TRBD2
TGTGCCAGCAGTTATCCAGCAGCGGGAGACTACGAGCAGTACTTC
CASSYPAAGDYEQYF
>18|TRBV4-1|-|TRBJ1-6|-
TGCGCCAGCAGCCAAGTGGTTATTGAGGAGACAGACTATTCACCCCTCCACTTT
CASSQVVIEETDYSPLHF
>20|TRBV7-8|-|TRBJ2-3|TRBD2
TGTGCCAGCAGCTTAGTGGTGCGACTAGCGGGAGCAGGAAGCACAGATACGCAGTATTTT
CASSLVVRLAGAGSTDTQYF
>18|TRBV5-1|-|TRBJ2-7|TRBD2
TGCGCCAGCAGCTTGTGGACTAGCGGGAGCCACTCCTCCTACGAGCAGTACTTC
CASSLWTSGSHSSYEQYF
>14|TRBV29-1|-|TRBJ2-5|TRBD2
TGCAGCGTTGTAGTAGCGAGGGGAGGGGAGACCCAGTACTTC
CSVVVARGGETQYF
>13|TRBV10-3|-|TRBJ1-1|-
TGTGCCATCAGTCCTAACGGTGGCACTGAAGCTTTCTTT
CAISPNGGTEAFF
>16|TRBV5-4|-|TRBJ2-7|TRBD2
TGTGCCAGCAGCTTGGCCACTAGCGGTGCCTCCTACGAGCAGTACTTC
CASSLATSGASYEQYF
>14|TRBV6-5|-|TRBJ2-5|-
TGTGCCAGCAGTTACGGTGAGGGGAGAGAGACCCAGTACTTC
CASSYGEGRETQYF
>16|TRBV6-1|-|TRBJ2-1|TRBD2
TGTGCCAGCAGTGAAGCTCCTAGCGGTTACTACAATGAGCAGTTCTTC
CASSEAPSGYYNEQFF
>17|TRBV27|-|TRBJ2-2|TRBD2
TGTGCCAGCAGACCCTTAGCGGGACTGGTTGGTTTTGGGGAGCTGTTTTTT
CASRPLAGLVGFGELFF
>12|TRBV2|-|TRBJ2-7|-
TGTGCCAGCAATTTCCGGGGCTACGAGCAGTACTTC
CASNFRGYEQYF
>13|TRBV15|-|TRBJ1-5|-
TGTGCCACTGGCGTTGCGATCTATCAGCCCCAGCATTTT
CATGVAIYQPQHF
>15|TRBV7-9|once|TRBJ2-5|-
TGTGCCAGCAGCTTGCGCGCCGGGACCCAAGAGACCCAGTACTTC
CASSLRAGTQETQYF